This T cell receptor beta chain is from a study of Ad26.COV2.S vaccination and SARS-CoV-2 variants. On the study more broadly: The authors gave Ad26.COV2.S intramuscularly, either once or twice 56 days apart. Findings and limits, study-wide: Ad26.COV2.S recipients had broader spike-specific TCRs (P = 0.0014).

Notes on this clone: The antigen is unknown.

Trimming pared 1 base from V and 4 bases from J, leaving 13 bases between. The CDR3 runs 15 residues. The germline V gene encodes CDR1 LGHDT and CDR2 YNNKEL (reference sequence). Here immunoSEQ multiplex PCR was the method, and the copy in TCRdb shows in-frame clones only, minus some. This table holds 200,000 to 300,000 clones, 70% to 90% found once. Treatment denoted: roughly 18 received Ad26.COV2.S at low or high dose, single or two shots; about 5 received placebo; per-sample allocation not given. The samples date from day 63 after the first vaccine or placebo injection. An adult donor aged 18-55 years was enrolled in Boston.

This receptor was taken from a person between 18 and 65 years old who received the Ad26.COV2.S COVID-19 vaccine or a placebo. The sequences come from peripheral blood, collected in a trial of Ad26.COV2.S vaccine versus placebo. The J gene is TRBJ1-2, the V gene TRBV3-1 (or the pseudogene TRBV3-2); D remains ambiguous. The CDR3 here is CASSQGQGRIYGYTF. The CDR3 DNA follows: TGTGCCAGCAGCCAAGGACAAGGAAGAATCTATGGCTACACCTTC.